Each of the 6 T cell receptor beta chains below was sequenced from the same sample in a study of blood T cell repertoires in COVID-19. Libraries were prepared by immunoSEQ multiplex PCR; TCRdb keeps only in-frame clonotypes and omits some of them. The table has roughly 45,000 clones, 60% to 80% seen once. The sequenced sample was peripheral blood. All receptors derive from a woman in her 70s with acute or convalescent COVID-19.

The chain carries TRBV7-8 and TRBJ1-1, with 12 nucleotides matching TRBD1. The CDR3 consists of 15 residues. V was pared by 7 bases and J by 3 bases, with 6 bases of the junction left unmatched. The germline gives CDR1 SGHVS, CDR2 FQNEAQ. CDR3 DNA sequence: TGTGCCAGCACGGGACAGGGGGCGGGGGACACTGAAGCTTTCTTT. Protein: CASTGQGAGDTEAFF.

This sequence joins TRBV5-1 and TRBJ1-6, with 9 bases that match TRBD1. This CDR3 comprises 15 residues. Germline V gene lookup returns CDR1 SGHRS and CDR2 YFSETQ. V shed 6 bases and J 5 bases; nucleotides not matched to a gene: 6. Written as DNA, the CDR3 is TGCGCCAGCAATTGGGGACAGGGAAATAATTCACCCCTCCACTTT. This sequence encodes CASNWGQGNNSPLHF.

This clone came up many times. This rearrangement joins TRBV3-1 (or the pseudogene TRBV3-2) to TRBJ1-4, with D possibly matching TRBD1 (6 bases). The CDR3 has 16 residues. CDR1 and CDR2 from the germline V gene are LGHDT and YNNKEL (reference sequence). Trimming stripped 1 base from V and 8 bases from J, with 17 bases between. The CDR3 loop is CASSQVGTTDREKLFF. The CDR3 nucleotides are TGTGCCAGCAGCCAAGTAGGGACCACAGACAGGGAAAAACTGTTTTTT.

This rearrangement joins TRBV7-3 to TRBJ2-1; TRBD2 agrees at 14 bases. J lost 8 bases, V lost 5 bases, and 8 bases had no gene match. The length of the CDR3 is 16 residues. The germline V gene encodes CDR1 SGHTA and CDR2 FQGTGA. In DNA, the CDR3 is TGTGCCAGCAGCCTCCGGGGACTAGCGGGAGAAGATGAGCAGTTCTTC. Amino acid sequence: CASSLRGLAGEDEQFF.

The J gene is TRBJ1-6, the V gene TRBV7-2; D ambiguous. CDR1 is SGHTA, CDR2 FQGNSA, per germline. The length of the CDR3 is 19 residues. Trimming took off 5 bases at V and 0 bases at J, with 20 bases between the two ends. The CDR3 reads CASSPRTVFLGSYNSPLHF. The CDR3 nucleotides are TGTGCCAGCAGCCCTCGCACAGTCTTTCTGGGCTCCTATAATTCACCCCTCCACTTT.

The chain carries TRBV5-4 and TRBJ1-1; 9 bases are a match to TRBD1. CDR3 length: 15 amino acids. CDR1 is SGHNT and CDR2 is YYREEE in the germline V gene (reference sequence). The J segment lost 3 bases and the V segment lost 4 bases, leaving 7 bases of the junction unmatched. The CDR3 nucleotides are TGTGCCAGCAGCCTACGACAGGGGGGGCACACTGAAGCTTTCTTT. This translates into CASSLRQGGHTEAFF.